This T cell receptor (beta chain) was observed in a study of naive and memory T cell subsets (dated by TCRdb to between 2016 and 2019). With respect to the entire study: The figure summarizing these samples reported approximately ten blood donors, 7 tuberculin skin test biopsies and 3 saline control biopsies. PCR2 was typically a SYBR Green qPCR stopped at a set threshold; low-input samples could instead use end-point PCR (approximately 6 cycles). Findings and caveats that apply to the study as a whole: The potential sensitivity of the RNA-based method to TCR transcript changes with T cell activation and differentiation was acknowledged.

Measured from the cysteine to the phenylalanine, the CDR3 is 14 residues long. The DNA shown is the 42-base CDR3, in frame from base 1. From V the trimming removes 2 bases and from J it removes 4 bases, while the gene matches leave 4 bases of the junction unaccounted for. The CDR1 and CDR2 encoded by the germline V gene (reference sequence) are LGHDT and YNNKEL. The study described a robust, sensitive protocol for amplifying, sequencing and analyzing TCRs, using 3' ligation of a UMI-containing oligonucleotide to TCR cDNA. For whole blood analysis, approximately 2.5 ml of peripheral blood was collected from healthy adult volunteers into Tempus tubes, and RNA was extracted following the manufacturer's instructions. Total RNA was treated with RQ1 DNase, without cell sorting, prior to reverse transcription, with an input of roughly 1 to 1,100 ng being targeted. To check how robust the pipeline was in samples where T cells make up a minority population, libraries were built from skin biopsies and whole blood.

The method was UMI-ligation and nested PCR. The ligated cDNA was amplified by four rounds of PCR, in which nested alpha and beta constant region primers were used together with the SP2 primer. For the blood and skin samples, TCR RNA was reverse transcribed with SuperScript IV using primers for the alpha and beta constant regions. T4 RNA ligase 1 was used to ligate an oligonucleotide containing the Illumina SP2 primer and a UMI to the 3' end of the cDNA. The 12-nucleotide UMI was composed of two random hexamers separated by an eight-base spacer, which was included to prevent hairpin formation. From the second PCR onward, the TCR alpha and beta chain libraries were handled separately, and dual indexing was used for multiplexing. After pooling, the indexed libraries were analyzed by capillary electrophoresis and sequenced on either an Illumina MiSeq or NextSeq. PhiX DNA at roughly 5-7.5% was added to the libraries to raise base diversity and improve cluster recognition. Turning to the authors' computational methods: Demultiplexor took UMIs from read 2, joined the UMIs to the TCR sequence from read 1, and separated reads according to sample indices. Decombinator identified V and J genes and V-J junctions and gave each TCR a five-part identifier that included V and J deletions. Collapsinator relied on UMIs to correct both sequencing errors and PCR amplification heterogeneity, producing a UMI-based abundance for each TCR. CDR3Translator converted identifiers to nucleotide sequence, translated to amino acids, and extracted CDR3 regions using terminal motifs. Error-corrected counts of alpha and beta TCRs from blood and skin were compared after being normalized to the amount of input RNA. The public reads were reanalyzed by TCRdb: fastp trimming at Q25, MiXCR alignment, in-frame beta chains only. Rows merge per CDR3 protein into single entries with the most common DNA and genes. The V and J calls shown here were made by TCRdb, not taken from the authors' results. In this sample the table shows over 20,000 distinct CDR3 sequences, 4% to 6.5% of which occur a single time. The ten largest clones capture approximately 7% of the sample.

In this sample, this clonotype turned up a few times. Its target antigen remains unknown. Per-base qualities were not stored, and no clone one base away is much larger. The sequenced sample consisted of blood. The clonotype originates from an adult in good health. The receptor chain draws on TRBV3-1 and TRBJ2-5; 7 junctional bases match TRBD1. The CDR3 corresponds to CASSQIGGAETQYF. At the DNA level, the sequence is TGTGCCAGCAGCCAAATAGGGGGCGCAGAGACCCAGTACTTC.